These 11 T cell receptor beta chains were all obtained from the same sample, sequenced in a study of TIL therapy for anti-PD-1-resistant metastatic lung cancer. This was the immunoSEQ v3 assay. Sequencing used immunoSEQ multiplex PCR; TCRdb keeps in-frame clones, though not all of them. This sample carries 35,000 to 55,000 clones, roughly 85% of them seen once, and the ten largest clones take approximately 15%. Sample time point: pre-treatment sample, taken before nivolumab and TIL therapy. The material was blood, obtained at baseline. The receptors derive from a man between 65 and 80 years old with non-small cell lung cancer.

J is TRBJ2-3 and V is TRBV5-4; D unresolved. This CDR3 is built from 15 residues. V was pared by 2 bases and J by 0 bases, with 10 bases between. Germline V lookup: CDR1 SGHNT, CDR2 YYREEE (reference sequence). CDR3 sequence (DNA): TGTGCCAGCAGCTTTCAGGCACCTAGCACAGATACGCAGTATTTT. This sequence encodes CASSFQAPSTDTQYF.

CDR3 amino acids: CASSFSGRERNQPQHF. The CDR3 region has the DNA TGTGCCAGCAGTTTTTCGGGGAGGGAACGCAATCAGCCCCAGCATTTT. The genes are TRBV28 and TRBJ1-5, with D hard to call. V shed 3 bases and J shed 2 bases, with 14 bases lying between them. The germline V gene has CDR1 MDHEN and CDR2 SYDVKM. The CDR3 runs to 16 residues.

The chain is built from TRBV27 and TRBJ2-5; D unresolved. The germline V and J ends were trimmed by 1 base and 3 bases, with 6 bases remaining between them. In germline, CDR1 is MNHEY, CDR2 SMNVEV (reference sequence). The CDR3 is 13 amino acids. The CDR3 region has the DNA TGTGCCAGCAGTTTATTTGGGGAAGAGACCCAGTACTTC. It yields the protein CASSLFGEETQYF.

This chain links TRBV18 with TRBJ2-7; D remains ambiguous. The CDR3 is 15 residues long. From germline, CDR1 is KGHSH and CDR2 LQKENI. V lost 2 bases, J lost 3 bases, and 14 bases lay in between. CDR3 DNA: TGTGCCAGCTCACCAAGAACGCGAGGAAACTACGAGCAGTACTTC. Translating gives CASSPRTRGNYEQYF.

This clone appeared once. The V call is TRBV4-1, the J call TRBJ2-2, with 10 nucleotides matching TRBD1. The CDR3 runs to 16 residues. V shed 4 bases and J 5 bases; nucleotides not matched to a gene: 7. The germline V gene encodes CDR1 MGHRA and CDR2 YSYEKL. The CDR3 loop is CASSPRQGAYTGELFF. In nucleotides, the CDR3 is TGCGCCAGCAGCCCGAGACAGGGGGCCTATACCGGGGAGCTGTTTTTT.

This clone was counted a single time. This sequence joins TRBV2 and TRBJ2-3; 10 bases map to TRBD2. The CDR3 is made up of 15 amino acids. Germline CDR1 reads SNHLY; CDR2 reads FYNNEI. With V trimmed by 7 bases and J by 2 bases, 6 bases remained unmatched. The CDR3 is CASTRGLAVTDTQYF. The CDR3 DNA follows: TGTGCCAGCACCCGAGGACTAGCGGTCACAGATACGCAGTATTTT.

There are a few counts of this clone. This sequence joins TRBV7-9 and TRBJ2-7, with no clear D. The ends were cut back, 1 base at V and 6 bases at J, with 10 bases in the middle. The CDR3 is made up of 13 amino acids. Germline values: CDR1 SEHNR, CDR2 FQNEAQ (reference sequence). CDR3 nucleotides: TGTGCCAGCAGCTTAGTCTTGACGGCCGAGCAGTACTTC. Translating it yields CASSLVLTAEQYF.

The chain has TRBV20-1 and TRBJ1-2; possible D gene TRBD1, 6 bases. CDR3 length: 11 amino acids. Trimming pared 3 bases from V and 7 bases from J, leaving 9 bases between. Germline-derived CDR1 and CDR2 are DFQATT and SNEGSKA (reference sequence). CDR3 region: CSASAGAGYTF. CDR3 in DNA: TGCAGTGCTAGCGCAGGGGCTGGCTACACCTTC.

This clone occurred once. V gene TRBV29-1 combines with J gene TRBJ1-5; TRBD1 agrees at 8 bases. The CDR3 sequence is 14 residues long. Germline values: CDR1 SQVTM, CDR2 ANQGSEA. Losses at the gene ends were 6 bases for V and 2 bases for J; bases not matched to a gene: 6. CDR3 DNA: TGCAGCGTAGAGACAGGGGAAGGCAATCAGCCCCAGCATTTT. Its protein is CSVETGEGNQPQHF. The entire variable domain, with the rest obtained from reference TRBV29-1 and TRBJ1-5, is as follows: SAVISQKPSRDICQRGTSLTIQCQVDSQVTMMFWYRQQPGQSLTLIATANQGSEATYESGFVIDKFPISRPNLTFSTLTVSNMSPEDSSIYLCSVETGEGNQPQHFGDGTRLSIL.

The chain joins TRBV29-1 to TRBJ2-5, with D maybe TRBD1 (6 bases). The CDR3 spans 14 residues. Per germline, CDR1 SQVTM and CDR2 ANQGSEA. Trimming cost V 2 bases and J 3 bases, with 13 bases left between them. In DNA form, the CDR3 reads TGCAGCGTTGAATTTCCGGCAGGGGAAGAGACCCAGTACTTC. The encoded protein is CSVEFPAGEETQYF.

The chain couples TRBV6-1 to TRBJ1-5; TRBD1 might be the D (5 bases). V dropped 1 base and J dropped 4 bases, with 8 bases sitting between them. Germline values: CDR1 MNHNS, CDR2 SASEGT. The length of the CDR3 is 14 residues. The CDR3 coding sequence is TGTGCCAGCAGTGAAGTTTGGGGGAATCAGCCCCAGCATTTT. It translates to CASSEVWGNQPQHF.